Listed here are 9 T cell receptor beta chains from one sample, sequenced in a study of technical replicates of blood from several donors. Generated by immunoSEQ multiplex PCR, the TCRdb table keeps only in-frame clones and is missing some. Of 75,000 to 95,000 clones in the sample, around 94% were seen once. Input material: T cells isolated from PBMCs. These receptors were obtained from a human donor in good health.

The rearrangement uses TRBV14 and TRBJ2-5; D is perhaps TRBD2 (5 bases). The V gene's germline CDR1 is SGHDN and CDR2 FVKESK. The V end lost 2 bases, the J end lost 1 base, and 20 bases lay between the germline ends. This CDR3 has 18 amino acids. In nucleotides, the CDR3 is TGTGCCAGCAGCCAAAACTACGGGGTTGGGGTTTTCCAAGAGACCCAGTACTTC. Encoded protein: CASSQNYGVGVFQETQYF.

The J gene is TRBJ2-7, the V gene TRBV7-9; D unclear. Germline V gene lookup returns CDR1 SEHNR and CDR2 FQNEAQ (reference sequence). The CDR3 is 12 residues long. The V and J ends lost 1 base and 3 bases respectively, with 4 bases between them. The CDR3 sequence is CASSLVSYEQYF. The CDR3 DNA follows: TGTGCCAGCAGCTTAGTTAGCTACGAGCAGTACTTC.

The chain links TRBV6-6 to TRBJ1-3; TRBD1 matches 7 bases. This CDR3 is built from 16 residues. CDR1 and CDR2 (germline): MNHNY, SVGAGI (reference sequence). Trimming at V came to 2 bases and at J to 2 bases, leaving 6 bases not matched to a gene. CDR3 nucleotide sequence: TGTGCCAGCAGTTACAAAACACAGGGGACTGGAAACACCATATATTTT. Translated: CASSYKTQGTGNTIYF.

The gene calls are TRBV19 and TRBJ1-1; D not certain. V lost 4 bases, J lost 1 base, and 10 bases lay in between. This CDR3 contains 14 residues. CDR1 and CDR2 from the germline V gene are LNHDA and SQIVND (reference sequence). The CDR3 DNA sequence: TGTGCCAGTAGTAAACAGACCCCGAACACTGAAGCTTTCTTT. It is translated as CASSKQTPNTEAFF.

The chain is built from TRBV5-1 and TRBJ2-6, with D perhaps TRBD2 (6 bases). The CDR3 consists of 16 residues. Per the germline V gene, CDR1 is SGHRS and CDR2 is YFSETQ. V gave up 4 bases and J gave up 0 bases, with 11 bases separating them. CDR3 coding DNA: TGCGCCAGCAGCGTGGTAGCGGCCTCTGGGGCCAACGTCCTGACTTTC. Translated, it gives CASSVVAASGANVLTF.

The CDR3 loop is CASSLDGRSYNEQFF. The CDR3 nucleotides read TGCGCCAGCAGCTTGGATGGCCGCTCCTACAATGAGCAGTTCTTC. The rearrangement links TRBV5-1 to TRBJ2-1; D remains ambiguous. The CDR3 runs to 15 residues. From germline, CDR1 is SGHRS and CDR2 YFSETQ. V was trimmed by 0 bases and J by 0 bases, leaving 7 bases between them. Full variable domain (rest looked up from reference TRBV5-1 and TRBJ2-1): KAGVTQTPRYLIKTRGQQVTLSCSPISGHRSVSWYQQTPGQGLQFLFEYFSETQRNKGNFPGRFSGRQFSNSRSEMNVSTLELGDSALYLCASSLDGRSYNEQFFGPGTRLTVL.

The chain is built from TRBV10-2 and TRBJ2-7, with 11 bases that match TRBD1. The CDR3 covers 13 residues. The V segment lost 6 bases and the J segment 2 bases; nucleotides outside the gene matches: 0. Per the germline V gene, CDR1 is WSHSY and CDR2 is SAAADI. The CDR3 nucleotides read TGCGCCAGCAGGGGACAGGGGGCCTACGAGCAGTACTTC. Its protein is CASRGQGAYEQYF.

The chain has TRBV7-3 and TRBJ2-7, with D possibly matching TRBD1 (6 bases). Germline V gene data show CDR1 as SGHTA and CDR2 as FQGTGA. The V end lost 0 bases, the J end lost 3 bases, and 6 bases lay between the germline ends. This CDR3 spans 13 amino acids. CDR3 sequence: CASSLTGGYEQYF. CDR3 sequence (DNA): TGTGCCAGCAGCTTAACAGGGGGCTACGAGCAGTACTTC.

The rearrangement uses TRBV5-6 and TRBJ2-7, with unresolved D. This CDR3 has 11 residues. Germline V gives CDR1 SGHDT, CDR2 YYEEEE. Trimming took off 0 bases at V and 12 bases at J, with 10 bases between the two ends. CDR3 residues: CASSLGNTLYF. DNA of the CDR3: TGTGCCAGCAGCTTGGGAAACACCTTGTACTTC.